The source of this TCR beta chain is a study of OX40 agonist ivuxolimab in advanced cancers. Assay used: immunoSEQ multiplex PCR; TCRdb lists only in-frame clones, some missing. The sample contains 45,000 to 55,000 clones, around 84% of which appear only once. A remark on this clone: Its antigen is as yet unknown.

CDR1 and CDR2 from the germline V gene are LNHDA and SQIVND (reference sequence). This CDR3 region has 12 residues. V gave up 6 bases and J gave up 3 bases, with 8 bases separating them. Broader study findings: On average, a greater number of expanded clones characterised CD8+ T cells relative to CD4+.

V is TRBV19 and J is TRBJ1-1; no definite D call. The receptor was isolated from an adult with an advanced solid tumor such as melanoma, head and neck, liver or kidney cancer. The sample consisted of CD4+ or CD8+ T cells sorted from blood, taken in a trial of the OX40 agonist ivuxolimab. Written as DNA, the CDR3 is TGTGCCAGTAGCTCAGCGGACACTGAAGCTTTCTTT. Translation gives CASSSADTEAFF. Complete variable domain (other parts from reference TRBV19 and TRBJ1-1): DGGITQSPKYLFRKEGQNVTLSCEQNLNHDAMYWYRQDPGQGLRLIYYSQIVNDFQKGDIAEGYSVSREKKESFPLTVTSAQKNPTAFYLCASSSADTEAFFGQGTRLTVV.